The rows below give T cell receptor beta chains drawn from one sample of a study of beta chain features in type 1 diabetes. The method was immunoSEQ multiplex PCR; TCRdb's version includes in-frame clones alone and lacks a portion of them. The table has some 350,000 clones, around 10% seen once. Source material: central memory CD4+ T cells from blood. These receptor sequences come from a man aged 25 to 40 with type 1 diabetes. Each CDR3 is given with its conserved first and last residue. A D gene is named only where the DNA matches it firmly. Not every row has a clone size; where given, it reads once, few, many or a size class.

>-|TRBV27|-|TRBJ2-3
TGTGCCAGCACCACCGTTCAGCAGCCTGGAGCAGATACGCAGTATTTT
CASTTVQQPGADTQYF
>few|TRBV11-2|TRBD1|TRBJ2-5
TGTGCCAGCAGCAGGGGACAGCAAGAGACCCAGTACTTC
CASSRGQQETQYF
>few|TRBV28|TRBD1|TRBJ1-5
TGTGCCAGCAGTTCCCCGGGACAGGGAAAGGGGCAGCCCCAGCATTTT
CASSSPGQGKGQPQHF
>-|TRBV7-9|TRBD1|TRBJ1-2
TGTGCCAGCAGCCCAGGGACAGGTGGTAACTATGGCTACACCTTC
CASSPGTGGNYGYTF
>-|TRBV5-6|-|TRBJ2-7
TGTGCCAGCAGCTTCTTTACGACATACTCCTACGAGCAGTACTTC
CASSFFTTYSYEQYF
>few|TRBV7-2|-|TRBJ2-5
TGTGCCAGCAGCTTCACTGGGAAGGAGACCCAGTACTTC
CASSFTGKETQYF
>-|TRBV7-2|TRBD1|TRBJ2-7
TGTGCCAGCAGCCCAGGACAGGGGATCGAGCAGTACTTC
CASSPGQGIEQYF
>-|TRBV9|-|TRBJ2-5
TGTACCAGCAGCGCGCAGACAGGACCCCAAGAGACCCAGTACTTC
CTSSAQTGPQETQYF
>-|TRBV5-3|-|TRBJ2-7
TGTGCCAGAAGCCTGCGTGGAGGGGATGGGGCCTACGAGCAGTACTTC
CARSLRGGDGAYEQYF
>-|TRBV10-3|-|TRBJ1-3
TGTGCCAGCAGCCTTCTTCACAGTACTGGAAACACCATATATTTT
CASSLLHSTGNTIYF
>-|TRBV11-3|TRBD2|TRBJ2-1
TGTGCCAGCAGCCTCAGCGGGAGTAACAATGAGCAGTTCTTC
CASSLSGSNNEQFF
>-|TRBV4-3|-|TRBJ1-3
TGCGCCAGCAGCCAAGAACGAGCCACCTCCTCTGGAAACACCATATATTTT
CASSQERATSSGNTIYF
>-|TRBV30|TRBD1|TRBJ2-2
TGTGCCTGGAGTGTTACAGGGGTGGACGGGGAGCTGTTTTTT
CAWSVTGVDGELFF
>-|TRBV9|-|TRBJ2-5
TGTGCCAGCAGCGTAGGTTCTTGGGGTGAGACCCAGTACTTC
CASSVGSWGETQYF
>few|TRBV28|TRBD1|TRBJ1-1
TGTGCCAGCAGCCTCGGACAGGGCGGAACTGAAGCTTTCTTT
CASSLGQGGTEAFF
>-|TRBV9|TRBD2|TRBJ2-3
TGTGCCAGCAGCGCAGCTGGGGGTAGCGGGAGCGCTAGCACAGATACGCAGTATTTT
CASSAAGGSGSASTDTQYF
>many|TRBV19|TRBD2|TRBJ2-7
TGTGCCAGTAGTTGGTCGGGAGGAGACGACGAGCAGTACTTC
CASSWSGGDDEQYF
>few|TRBV27|-|TRBJ2-6
TGTGCCAGCAGTTTAGACAGGATGCGCTCTGGGGCCAACGTCCTGACTTTC
CASSLDRMRSGANVLTF
>-|TRBV7-6|-|TRBJ2-3
TGTGCCAGCAGCTCGCAGGGGGGGGATACGCAGTATTTT
CASSSQGGDTQYF
>-|TRBV7-2|-|TRBJ1-5
TGTGCCAGCAGCCCACAGGGAATCAGCAATCAGCCCCAGCATTTT
CASSPQGISNQPQHF
>few|TRBV6-5|-|TRBJ2-1
TGTGCCAGCAGTTACCACCTACAGGGAAGCGAGCAGTTCTTC
CASSYHLQGSEQFF
>-|TRBV27|-|TRBJ1-2
TGTGCCAGCAGTTCCGACAGTCCGTATGGCTACACCTTC
CASSSDSPYGYTF
>-|TRBV7-9|TRBD1|TRBJ1-3
TGTGCCAGCAGCGGACGGGACAGTGGAAACACCATATATTTT
CASSGRDSGNTIYF
>-|TRBV28|-|TRBJ1-5
TGTGCCAGCCGACCCCAGGGGTTCCTTCATCAGCCCCAGCATTTT
CASRPQGFLHQPQHF
>-|TRBV6-1|TRBD2|TRBJ2-7
TGTGCCAGCAGCGAAGCGGGAGGATTCTACGAGCAGTACTTC
CASSEAGGFYEQYF
>-|TRBV15|-|TRBJ2-1
TGTGCCACCAGCAGAGCGGCGGTTCGCAATGAGCAGTTCTTC
CATSRAAVRNEQFF
>-|TRBV19|-|TRBJ2-3
TGTGCCAGTAGTATGCTAGTGACAGATACGCAGTATTTT
CASSMLVTDTQYF
>-|TRBV18|-|TRBJ2-1
TGTGCCAGCTCACCAGGTTTTGAGCAGTTCTTC
CASSPGFEQFF
>many|TRBV28|-|TRBJ2-5
TGTGCCAGCAGTCAGAGTACGGGCCAAGAGACCCAGTACTTC
CASSQSTGQETQYF
>-|TRBV9|-|TRBJ1-6
TGTACCAGCGGCAAGGAATTCGGAAATTCACCCCTCCACTTT
CTSGKEFGNSPLHF
>few|TRBV4-1|-|TRBJ2-7
TGCGCCAGCAGCCAAGGGTTCCCCGCCAACGAGCAGTACTTC
CASSQGFPANEQYF
>few|TRBV7-8|TRBD1|TRBJ1-4
TGTGCCAGCAGCTCGAGGACAGGGTCGCGCGAAAAACTGTTTTTT
CASSSRTGSREKLFF
>-|TRBV25-1|-|TRBJ1-1
TGTGCCAGCAGTGAATATGAACCTACTGAAGCTTTCTTT
CASSEYEPTEAFF
>-|TRBV5-4|-|TRBJ2-1
TGTGCCAGCAGCGCAACCTACAATGAGCAGTTCTTC
CASSATYNEQFF
>few|TRBV6-1|-|TRBJ1-1
TGTGCCAGCATGGGGGCACCCCAGACTGAAGCTTTCTTT
CASMGAPQTEAFF
>few|TRBV5-5|-|TRBJ2-1
TGTGCCAGCAGCTCTCTTGTAGATGAGCAGTTCTTC
CASSSLVDEQFF
>many|TRBV10-3|-|TRBJ1-1
TGTGCCATCACCCTAGAGGGTGGCAACACTGAAGCTTTCTTT
CAITLEGGNTEAFF
>-|TRBV9|TRBD1|TRBJ2-5
TGTGCCAGCAGCGTAAAGGGACAGGGAGGAGAGACCCAGTACTTC
CASSVKGQGGETQYF
>-|TRBV7-9|-|TRBJ2-7
TGTGCCAGCAGCTTAGGACAGCCCTACGAGCAGTACTTC
CASSLGQPYEQYF
>few|TRBV5-4|-|TRBJ2-7
TGTGCCAGCAGCATAACAGGAGTCAGCTCCTACGAGCAGTACTTC
CASSITGVSSYEQYF
>-|TRBV7-7|TRBD1|TRBJ1-2
TGTGCCGTACAGGGGGGCGACGATGGCTACACCTTC
CAVQGGDDGYTF
>-|TRBV4-2|-|TRBJ2-7
TGTGCCAGCAGCCGCGACTGGCAGGGCGAGCAGTACTTC
CASSRDWQGEQYF
>few|TRBV7-3|-|TRBJ2-1
TGTGCCAGCAGCTCCGCCAACAATGAGCAGTTCTTC
CASSSANNEQFF
>few|TRBV18|TRBD2|TRBJ2-2
TGTGCCAGCTCACCCGGGACTAGCGGGAAGACCGGGGAGCTGTTTTTT
CASSPGTSGKTGELFF
>few|TRBV11-1|-|TRBJ2-7
TGTGCCAGCAGCTTAGGAGGGGACACTATGTCCTACGAGCAGTACTTC
CASSLGGDTMSYEQYF
>few|TRBV28|TRBD1|TRBJ1-1
TGTGCCAGCAGTCTAACAGGGGCGGAGAACACTGAAGCTTTCTTT
CASSLTGAENTEAFF